These 27 T cell receptor beta chains share one sample of origin, sequenced in a study of regulatory T cells in long-lasting Graves disease. Library construction for TCR beta used iRepertoire HTBI primers and Arm-PCR of CDR3 regions. MiXCR was run by TCRdb on the multiplex PCR reads, yielding one entry per CDR3 protein. The sample has over 350,000 distinct CDR3 sequences, 12% to 15% seen once. Time point indicated: newly diagnosed GD, antithyroid drugs for less than 3 months. TCR sequences were obtained from RNA taken from PBMCs. This sample also appeared in a second study, on T cells in Graves' hyperthyroidism and ophthalmopathy.

This specimen was peripheral blood mononuclear cells (PBMCs), taken at new diagnosis, from a patient treated with antithyroid drugs. The receptors derive from a woman aged 50 to 65 with Graves disease.

This clonotype was seen at least ten times. The CDR3 nucleotides read TGCGCCAGCAGCTTGGGGCTTAGGGGCGAGGGCGATGAGCAGTTCTTC. It specifies CASSLGLRGEGDEQFF. The V and J genes are TRBV5-1 and TRBJ2-1, with D possibly called TRBD1 or TRBD2 (5 bases each). The germline gives CDR1 SGHRS, CDR2 YFSETQ. The CDR3 is 16 residues long. Trimming cost V 0 bases and J 8 bases, with 18 bases left between them.

A few counts support this clonotype. V gene TRBV19 combines with J gene TRBJ2-3; 7 bases fit TRBD1. The CDR3 contains 14 residues. After removal of 4 bases from V and 4 bases from J, the junction contained 5 bases not matched to a gene. Germline loops: CDR1 LNHDA, CDR2 SQIVND (reference sequence). Written as DNA, the CDR3 is TGTGCCAGTAGTACAGGGGGTTTTGCAGATACGCAGTATTTT. Translation: CASSTGGFADTQYF.

This clonotype was seen more than once but under ten times. A much larger clone differs from this one at a single base, so this may be a read error. The conserved final phenylalanine or tryptophan is absent from the CDR3, which likely points to a read error. The rearrangement links TRBV28 to TRBJ2-7; tentatively, D is TRBD2 (5 bases). This CDR3 region has 15 residues. Germline V lookup: CDR1 MDHEN, CDR2 SYDVKM. The CDR3, as DNA: TGTGCCAGCAGTCCCCATAGCGACCCCTCCGACGAGCAGTACCTC. The encoded protein is CASSPHSDPSDEQYL.

This clonotype was picked up many times. This chain links TRBV7-2 with TRBJ2-1; TRBD2 matches 9 bases. V lost 1 base and J lost 1; bases outside the gene matches: 5. Germline lookup yields CDR1 SGHTA and CDR2 FQGNSA. CDR3 length: 17 amino acids. The CDR3: CASSLVPSGTSYNEQFF. In DNA form, the CDR3 reads TGTGCCAGCAGCTTAGTCCCTAGCGGGACTTCCTACAATGAGCAGTTCTTC.

Comment on this clonotype: With a much larger clone just one base away, this may be a read error. This sequence joins TRBV2 and TRBJ2-7, with 7 bases identical to TRBD2. From germline, CDR1 is SNHLY and CDR2 FYNNEI. The CDR3 is 16 amino acids. The CDR3, as DNA: TGTGCCAGCAGTGGTATGGGGGGGGGATCTTCCTACGAGCGGTACTTC. Its protein product is CASSGMGGGSSYERYF.

This clonotype was detected only a few times. Lacking the conserved final phenylalanine or tryptophan, this CDR3 likely reflects a read error. DNA for the CDR3: TGCGCCAGCAGCCCGGGACTAGCAAGCTGGGAGCAGTACCTC. This sequence encodes CASSPGLASWEQYL. The V gene is TRBV5-1, the J gene TRBJ2-7, with 9 bases aligning to TRBD2. Trimming removed 4 bases from V and 7 bases from J; junction bases left unmatched: 9. This CDR3 region has 14 residues. The V gene's germline CDR1 is SGHRS and CDR2 YFSETQ.

V is TRBV4-1 and J is TRBJ2-7, with D maybe TRBD1 (7 bases). CDR1 and CDR2 (germline): MGHRA, YSYEKL. V was pared by 3 bases and J by 2 bases, with 14 bases between. The CDR3 has 15 residues. As DNA, the CDR3 is TGCGCCAGCAGCCACCCCCAGGGGGGAACCTACGAGCAGTACTTC. Translating it yields CASSHPQGGTYEQYF.

This clonotype was seen repeatedly, ten times or more. The chain links TRBV3-1 to TRBJ2-1; D might be TRBD2 (6 bases). This CDR3 contains 16 residues. V was clipped by 0 bases and J by 4 bases, with 13 bases between them. Germline V CDR1 and CDR2: LGHDT, YNNKEL (reference sequence). The CDR3 bases are TGTGCCAGCAGCCAAGATCGCGGGAATACTTACAATGAGCAGTTCTTC. Translation gives CASSQDRGNTYNEQFF.

This clonotype was seen at least ten times. V is TRBV2 and J is TRBJ2-3; D is uncertain. V was trimmed by 3 bases and J by 5 bases, leaving 3 bases between them. This CDR3 is built from 11 residues. Germline values: CDR1 SNHLY, CDR2 FYNNEI. CDR3 sequence reads: CASSEVDTQYF. The CDR3 DNA reads TGTGCCAGCAGTGAGGTAGATACGCAGTATTTT.

Comment on this clonotype: A much larger clone lies one base from this, so it may be a read error. The chain joins TRBV27 to TRBJ2-1, with D possibly matching TRBD2 (6 bases). V shed 5 bases and J shed 6 bases, with 14 bases lying between them. The germline gives CDR1 MNHEY, CDR2 SMNVEV (reference sequence). CDR3 length: 14 amino acids. CDR3 DNA: TGTGCCAGCAGTGATTCCCGGCGGGGCAATGAGCAGTTCTTC. Protein: CASSDSRRGNEQFF.

The chain couples TRBV5-1 to TRBJ2-7; 9 nucleotides agree with TRBD1. CDR1 is SGHRS and CDR2 is YFSETQ in the germline V gene. J was trimmed by 5 bases and V by 0 bases; bases with no gene match: 6. CDR3 size: 15 residues. The CDR3 loop reads CASSLAGTGKNEQYF. CDR3 DNA: TGCGCCAGCAGCTTGGCCGGGACAGGGAAGAACGAGCAGTACTTC.

A few counts support this clonotype. The DNA of the CDR3 is TGTGCCAGCTGGGACCCTGGGGAATACGAGCAGTACTTC. Protein: CASWDPGEYEQYF. The chain uses TRBV2 and TRBJ2-7, with D perhaps TRBD1 or TRBD2 (5 bases each). V was clipped by 8 bases and J by 4 bases, with 15 bases between them. The CDR3 covers 13 residues. Per germline, CDR1 SNHLY and CDR2 FYNNEI.

This clonotype was seen a handful of times. The rearrangement links TRBV3-1 to TRBJ2-7; 7 positions agree with TRBD1. J lost 3 bases, V lost 4 bases, and 3 bases had no gene match. CDR3 size: 13 residues. Germline V CDR1 and CDR2: LGHDT, YNNKEL (reference sequence). The CDR3 DNA follows: TGTGCCAGCAGCCGGTACAGGGGCTACGAGCAGTACTTC. Amino acid sequence: CASSRYRGYEQYF.

The chain has TRBV10-1 and TRBJ2-1, with TRBD2 as a possible D gene (5 bases). The CDR3 totals 15 residues. Germline CDR1 reads WNHNN; CDR2 reads SYGVQD (reference sequence). V lost 2 bases and J 5 bases, leaving 13 bases between the germline ends. Written as DNA, the CDR3 is TGCGCCAGCAGTGAGCACCCAGCGGCTGACAATGAGCAGTTCTTC. Translation: CASSEHPAADNEQFF.

The genes are TRBV27 and TRBJ1-5, with D perhaps TRBD1 (5 bases). Trimming pared 8 bases from V and 0 bases from J, leaving 11 bases between. There are 14 residues in the CDR3. Germline V gene lookup returns CDR1 MNHEY and CDR2 SMNVEV (reference sequence). The CDR3 nucleotides are TGTGCCAGCGCGACAGAGAATAGCAATCAGCCCCAGCATTTT. Its protein product is CASATENSNQPQHF.

The gene calls are TRBV19 and TRBJ2-7, with D maybe TRBD2 (5 bases). The CDR3 sequence is 14 residues long. The V end was cut by 5 bases, the J end by 3 bases, with 14 bases between. Germline assignment: CDR1 LNHDA and CDR2 SQIVND (reference sequence). The CDR3 coding sequence is TGTGCCAGTAGTCTCCGGGAACGAATCTACGAGCAGTACTTC. This gives the protein CASSLRERIYEQYF.

This clonotype turned up a few times. The chain joins TRBV7-2 to TRBJ2-2; D perhaps matches TRBD1 (5 bases). Germline V gene sequence: CDR1 SGHTA, CDR2 FQGNSA. There are 15 residues in the CDR3. The V gene lost 4 bases and the J gene lost 5 bases, with 14 bases spanning the gap. The CDR3 DNA is TGTGCCAGCAGCTCGGCAGGGTATCATACCGGGGAGCTGTTTTTT. Its protein is CASSSAGYHTGELFF.

This clonotype was seen only a few times. The chain has TRBV12-3 or TRBV12-4 and TRBJ2-7, with D perhaps matching TRBD1 (6 bases). Trimming removed 8 bases from V and 2 bases from J, with 19 bases in between. This CDR3 has 15 residues. CDR3 sequence (DNA): TGTGCCAGCGCAGTTTATTGGGACACCACCTACGAGCAGTACTTC. As protein: CASAVYWDTTYEQYF.

The chain couples TRBV7-2 to TRBJ2-1; the match to TRBD2 covers 9 bases. J gave up 2 bases and V 6 bases, and 8 bases lay outside the gene matches. Germline V lookup: CDR1 SGHTA, CDR2 FQGNSA. CDR3 length: 16 residues. CDR3 in amino acids: CASRRRTSAAYNEQFF. The CDR3 bases are TGTGCCAGCAGGAGAAGGACTAGCGCAGCCTACAATGAGCAGTTCTTC.

Many counts were recorded for this clonotype. This sequence joins TRBV7-8 and TRBJ1-5, with a weak D call TRBD1 (5 bases). CDR1 and CDR2 (germline): SGHVS, FQNEAQ. Trimming shortened V by 3 bases and J by 5 bases, and 14 bases separated the two germline ends. The CDR3 sequence is 15 residues long. CDR3 nucleotide sequence: TGTGCCAGCAGCTTGGACGGGACTGCTTATCAGCCCCAGCATTTT. This translates into CASSLDGTAYQPQHF.

In its sample, this clonotype was seen many times. The V call is TRBV5-1, the J call TRBJ2-1; TRBD1 matches at 9 bases. The germline gives CDR1 SGHRS, CDR2 YFSETQ. The CDR3 runs 15 residues. V shed 0 bases and J 8 bases; nucleotides not matched to a gene: 6. CDR3 in DNA: TGCGCCAGCAGCTTGGCACCCGGGACAGGGTATGAGCAGTTCTTC. Encoded protein: CASSLAPGTGYEQFF.

The sample holds many counts of this clonotype. The chain couples TRBV2 to TRBJ1-5; D is perhaps TRBD1 (6 bases). Germline CDR1 reads SNHLY; CDR2 reads FYNNEI. The germline V and J ends were trimmed by 6 bases and 2 bases, with 17 bases remaining between them. CDR3 length: 16 amino acids. The CDR3 nucleotides are TGTGCCAGCAGCCCTCGGGGGGGCGTGGGCAATCAGCCCCAGCATTTT. Amino acids: CASSPRGGVGNQPQHF.

This chain links TRBV24-1 with TRBJ2-1; D is unresolved. Trimming removed 0 bases at V and 5 bases at J, with 10 bases between. There are 15 residues in the CDR3. Per germline, CDR1 KGHDR and CDR2 SFDVKD. CDR3 coding DNA: TGTGCCACCAGTGATTTGGGCGGCCGCGACAATGAGCAGTTCTTC. It codes for CATSDLGGRDNEQFF.

A few counts support this clonotype. The genes are TRBV7-9 and TRBJ2-2, with D possibly matching TRBD1 (5 bases). The V end lost 5 bases, the J end lost 2 bases, and 12 bases lay between the germline ends. Per germline, CDR1 SEHNR and CDR2 FQNEAQ (reference sequence). The CDR3 length is 15 residues. The CDR3 DNA is TGTGCCAGCAGCCTGGAACAGGCCAACACCGGGGAGCTGTTTTTT. Its translation is CASSLEQANTGELFF.

Regarding this clonotype: A much larger clone lies one base from this, so it may be a read error. The chain uses TRBV7-8 and TRBJ2-7, with D perhaps matching TRBD2 (5 bases). The V gene's germline CDR1 is SGHVS and CDR2 FQNEAQ. There are 15 residues in the CDR3. V lost 0 bases and J 4 bases, leaving 13 bases between the germline ends. CDR3 sequence reads: CASSLARRERYEQYF. CDR3 sequence (DNA): TGTGCCAGCAGCTTAGCCCGACGGGAAAGGTACGAGCAGTACTTC.

This clonotype was detected a few times. The chain is built from TRBV4-1 and TRBJ1-4, with D unresolved. Germline V CDR1 and CDR2: MGHRA, YSYEKL. The CDR3 loop spans 15 amino acids. V was clipped by 1 base and J by 6 bases, with 12 bases between them. CDR3 DNA sequence: TGCGCCAGCAGCCAAGTTGGGCAGGAGGATGAAAAACTGTTTTTT. Translated: CASSQVGQEDEKLFF.

This clonotype has ten or more counts. J is TRBJ2-7 and V is TRBV7-2, with D perhaps TRBD2 (5 bases). Per germline, CDR1 SGHTA and CDR2 FQGNSA. The CDR3 is 14 amino acids. Deletions cut 5 bases from V and 11 bases from J, with 22 bases between. The CDR3 nucleotides are TGTGCCAGCAGCCTATACGGGGAAATTAACGGGAAGTACTTC. It specifies CASSLYGEINGKYF.